This is a list of T cell receptor beta chains from one sample in a study of human T cells and chemical hapten exposure. TCRdb ran MiXCR on the RACE reads and lists one entry per CDR3 protein. Of nearly 95,000 distinct CDR3 sequences in the sample, 9.5% to 11% were seen once. The sequencing used whole blood, collected in connection with sensitization to the hapten diphenylcyclopropenone (DPC). These TCRs come from a middle-aged man with alopecia areata. Some clones in this sample may be carry-over from other donors' samples. The CDR3 runs from the conserved cysteine through the conserved F or W. Each record gives: V gene, J gene, CDR3 protein.

TRBV14	TRBJ2-3	CASSQEWRNTQYF
TRBV21-1	TRBJ1-2	CASNKRRRGYGYTF
TRBV5-6	TRBJ1-5	CASSKTQGAPGQPQHF
TRBV20-1	TRBJ2-3	CSATELASFDTQYF
TRBV6-6	TRBJ1-1	CASSSKDRANTEAFF
TRBV20-1	TRBJ2-3	CSAPLSSGRARSTDTQYF
TRBV18	TRBJ2-1	CASSPSGTSTRDEQFF
TRBV6-2/TRBV6-3	TRBJ1-2	CASSPGLGGYGYTF
TRBV7-8	TRBJ1-4	CASSLALTGKYTNEKLFF
TRBV7-8	TRBJ1-4	CASSSTGSGEKLFF
TRBV19	TRBJ2-2	CASSRGVDGELFF
TRBV6-6	TRBJ2-3	CAGSSGGTDTQYF
TRBV12-3/TRBV12-4	TRBJ2-3	CASSLAGTTDTQYF
TRBV28	TRBJ1-1	CASTRGVTEAFF
TRBV29-1	TRBJ1-1	CSVDSLVGAEAFF
TRBV7-2	TRBJ2-2	CASSLAYSTDTGELFF
TRBV5-1	TRBJ1-1	CASSRQRGTEAFF
TRBV6-1	TRBJ2-6	CASGFSGANVLTF
TRBV5-1	TRBJ2-5	CASSKTGAVQETQYF
TRBV6-2/TRBV6-3	TRBJ2-5	CASTLSGTQTQYF
TRBV19	TRBJ1-5	CASSNPARGGQPQHF
TRBV18	TRBJ2-3	CASSPVFQGSTDTQYF
TRBV11-2	TRBJ2-1	CASSSGTSRANEQFF
TRBV20-1	TRBJ1-6	CSAGGQGSYNSPLHF
TRBV27	TRBJ1-6	CASSLVGQGKSPLHF
TRBV25-1	TRBJ2-2	CASSDPTRGMTGELFF
TRBV2	TRBJ2-7	CASSEGPGGRDEQYF
TRBV7-2	TRBJ2-5	CASSKTSGLETQYF
TRBV29-1	TRBJ2-2	CSVGQTTNTGELFF
TRBV18	TRBJ1-6	CASSPQEGANSPLHF
TRBV6-2/TRBV6-3	TRBJ1-5	CASRLSNQPQHF
TRBV18	TRBJ2-3	CASSPTTGNSADTQYF
TRBV28	TRBJ1-5	CASSLGDRGNSNQPQHF
TRBV29-1	TRBJ2-5	CSVFSGIVETQYF
TRBV9	TRBJ2-3	CASSTRTRADTQYF
TRBV2	TRBJ1-5	CASSEERTGGYSNQPQHF
TRBV7-2	TRBJ2-5	CASSLAFGQAGTQYF
TRBV11-3	TRBJ2-1	CASSLEGLAGHNEQFF
TRBV27	TRBJ2-1	CASNRRGGFGEQFF
TRBV20-1	TRBJ2-1	CSASARQSNNEQFF
TRBV7-9	TRBJ1-1	CASSFPSRGLNTEAFF
TRBV28	TRBJ2-3	CASSFVRLPTDTQYF
TRBV7-2	TRBJ2-1	CASSLGVVYNEQFF
TRBV5-1	TRBJ2-7	CASSWGTGSYEQYF
TRBV6-2/TRBV6-3	TRBJ2-7	CASSSASGRYEQYF
TRBV5-8	TRBJ2-3	CASSSPGTSGSSVTDTQYF
TRBV18	TRBJ2-3	CASSPIPRTGYADTQYF
TRBV29-1	TRBJ1-3	CSVEVGLGNTIYF
TRBV4-3	TRBJ1-2	CASSQERQDYYGYTF
TRBV2	TRBJ2-3	CASSIRPGLGTDTQYF
TRBV5-4	TRBJ2-2	CASSPGTVTGELFF
TRBV6-6	TRBJ1-1	CASSGQSNTEAFF
TRBV12-3/TRBV12-4	TRBJ1-6	CASSLQGRSPLHF
TRBV30	TRBJ1-5	CAWSSGTGRNQPQHF
TRBV13	TRBJ2-1	CASSLEVVGNEQFF
TRBV3-1	TRBJ1-5	CASSQGHLGHQPQHF
TRBV5-4	TRBJ2-1	CASGRSGLAHEQFF
TRBV29-1	TRBJ2-3	CSAGAGFDTQYF
TRBV3-1	TRBJ1-5	CASSTGNSNQPQHF